The source of this TCR beta chain is a study of shared clonotypes between healthy human individuals (dated by TCRdb to about 2020). Some background on the complete study: The cohort comprised a couple of women and a few men aged 18 to 49 years. For each donor, CD4 naive and CD4 memory were each given three plates, CD8 naive was given two plates, and CD8 memory was given one plate. Blood TCR repertoires of a handful of healthy adults were deeply sequenced to estimate repertoire size and the extent of clonotype sharing between individuals. To increase sequencing depth and limit assay-specific biases, different laboratories used diverse techniques to prepare libraries and sequence TCR repertoires. Per donor, leukapheresis produced somewhere between about 0.94 and 8.9 billion PBMCs.

A note on this clone: No cognate antigen has been identified for it. One base away there is no much larger clone; base qualities are not given.

The investigation overall reported the following: The genetic and exposure-history diversity represented was limited by the small number of donors. About 4.5% of naive CD4, 3.5% of naive CD8, approximately 2.2% of memory CD4, and 0.35% to 0.4% of memory CD8 clonotypes were shared across four donors. Higher generation probabilities were observed for clonotypes shared by all four sorted-subset donors than for non-shared clonotypes. Estimated clonotype richness was generally larger for naive than for memory subsets. Sampling was restricted to blood, and TCR repertoires in tissues likely differ from the TCR repertoires found in blood. Rarefaction of sorted-subset datasets indicated incomplete sequencing despite the large sequencing depth. Pairwise subsampling led to the expectation that sequencing depth would affect the degree of clonotype sharing among donors.

Using the deep immunoSEQ assay, multiplex PCR amplified TCR CDR3 regions from genomic DNA. For each cell subset, the extracted genomic DNA was distributed evenly across all wells of several immunoSEQ 96-well plates, and each plate served as one replicate. For sorted subsets, approximately 210 ng genomic DNA, equal to 30,000 or so T cell genomes, was loaded into each replicate PCR. The purified libraries were quantified using a Qubit 3.0 fluorometer, sized with a Bioanalyzer 2100, and then quantified again using the KAPA Library Quantification kit. A separate single-read 150-cycle Illumina NextSeq 550 flow cell was used to sequence each immunoSEQ 96-well plate. Regarding the original processing steps: Because the immunoSEQ output held only junctional sequences and lacked quality scores, the filtering could not match the filtering applied to full-length reads. Sequences were annotated with PyIR, a Python wrapper for IgBLAST v1.9, and V/J genes and CDR3 were assigned using IMGT germline references. Reads were removed for weak V/J assignments (E-value above 1e-6), missing CDR3, stop codons, out-of-frame junctions, or ambiguous translated residues. V3J clonotypes were defined by identical inferred V gene, J gene, and CDR3 amino acid sequence. Percentage overlap between repertoires was calculated by dividing the number of shared unique clonotypes by the size of the smaller repertoire. Richness of each repertoire was evaluated using RTK rarefaction, the Chao1 estimator, and Recon v2.1 estimates of unobserved clonotypes. OLGA was used to compute generation probabilities for all TCRbeta clonotypes that the gDNA method yielded from a handful of donors. As stored in TCRdb, this immuneACCESS dataset retains in-frame rearrangements with V and J assigned. A fraction of the clones does not appear; measured against another copy, unresolved V genes explain less than half of the discrepancy, and the remainder lacks a known reason. V and J calls plus clone size are reproduced from that table; the DNA served to infer D and trimming. The sample table shows about 2.2 million clones, and just under 95% are seen once. The top ten clones comprise about 1.7% of the sample.

As encoded in the germline V gene, CDR1 is MNHEY while CDR2 is SVGAGI. The CDR3 has 16 amino acids, counting the end cysteine and phenylalanine. The DNA shown is the 48-base CDR3, in frame from base 1. V and J lose 1 base and 2 bases, and a span of 14 bases separates them. CD8 naive samples were obtained by positive selection for CCR7 among CD45RO-negative cells, yielding a CD45RA+CCR7+ population from which TemRA cells were excluded. Donors were healthy HIV-negative adults with no recently reported acute infections or vaccinations. Every donor was a Caucasian adult residing in Nashville, Tennessee, USA. Blood was collected by leukapheresis, and PBMCs were isolated by Ficoll-Histopaque density gradient centrifugation and then cryopreserved in liquid nitrogen vapor phase. Purity and quantity of every magnetically sorted T cell population were checked by analytical flow cytometry. Genomic DNA was isolated from every sorted fraction and measured by UV absorbance on a Nanodrop 2000c.

The receptor chain draws on TRBV6-5 and TRBJ1-1, and TRBD1 may be the D gene, going by 5 matching bases. The sequenced material came from naive CD8+ T cells from PBMCs. The meaning of the sample's cell subset or site label: CD45RA+CCR7+. This receptor was taken from a man between 18 and 35 years old in good health. Some clones in this sample may be carry-over from other donors' samples. The nucleotide sequence is given as TGTGCCAGCAGTTACTATGTCCAGGGAGTCAACACTGAAGCTTTCTTT. Translation gives CASSYYVQGVNTEAFF.